This T cell receptor (beta chain) was identified during a study of glioma-infiltrating T cells after dendritic cell vaccination. With regard to this clone: Its cognate antigen is unknown.

As to time point: after dendritic cell vaccination, including at tumor progression/relapse. Germline CDR1 and CDR2: MDHEN and SYDVKM. V was trimmed by 3 bases and J by 1 base, leaving 7 bases between them. This CDR3 comprises 14 residues. Here immunoSEQ multiplex PCR was the method, and the copy in TCRdb shows in-frame clones only, minus some. This sample has fewer than 75,000 clones; 85% to 90% occur once, and the top ten carry approximately 9.6%. Regarding the study as a whole: The cohort had few patients with full blood and tumor sets.

The sequence was obtained from a human donor with glioblastoma. The material sequenced was blood, taken after dendritic cell vaccination. The chain carries TRBV28 and TRBJ1-5; D remains ambiguous. CDR3 sequence (DNA): TGTGCCAGCAGTTTCTTGTCGAGCAATCAGCCCCAGCATTTT. Its protein product is CASSFLSSNQPQHF.